The rows below give T cell receptor beta chains drawn from one sample of a study of resident and recirculating memory T cells in vitiligo. Libraries were prepared by immunoSEQ multiplex PCR; TCRdb keeps only in-frame clonotypes and omits some of them. The sample lists 40,000 to 50,000 clones; roughly 91% were seen once. Specimen: blood. The receptors were sampled from a male donor with vitiligo. The CDR3 runs from the conserved cysteine through the conserved F or W. Clone size is given for some rows only: seen once, a few or many times, or a class if the clone is expanded.

abundance	v_gene	j_gene	CDR3aa
NA	TRBV27	TRBJ2-5	CASRPSWRTSGEETQYF
NA	TRBV11-2	TRBJ1-1	CASSLDPGSNTEAFF
NA	TRBV5-5	TRBJ2-4	CASSLEQGFIQYF
NA	TRBV29-1	TRBJ2-6	CSVLDRGAANVLTF
NA	TRBV10-3	TRBJ2-2	CAIYRGNTGELFF
NA	TRBV6-5	TRBJ2-7	CASKRGLAGYEQYF
NA	TRBV5-4	TRBJ1-3	CASSDRTSGNTIYF
NA	TRBV6-4	TRBJ2-1	CATQEGNEQFF
NA	TRBV18	TRBJ1-4	CASSPELNEKLFF
once	TRBV23-1	TRBJ2-1	CASSPSRSRGDYNEQFF
NA	TRBV7-6	TRBJ2-3	CASSLAPDSNTQYF
NA	TRBV27	TRBJ2-1	CASSEVPNSYNEQFF
NA	TRBV19	TRBJ2-3	CASTKDQSAQYF